This TCR beta chain was identified in a study of blood T cell repertoires in COVID-19. Study-wide background: Specimens from acute and convalescent COVID-19 originated in the United States, Italy and Spain. From T cells, B-cell-depleted T cells, or PBMCs came the material, which was cDNA or gDNA.

As originally analysed: From reference gene primer amplification, estimates of nucleated cell counts were derived. Assay: immunoSEQ multiplex PCR; the TCRdb copy retains only in-frame clones and omits some. That table is the source of V, J and clone size, and D and trimming were worked out from the DNA. The profile shows 290,000 or so clones, 70% to 90% of them singletons. With 4 bases clipped from V and 0 bases from J, the junction kept 5 bases outside the gene matches. The germline V gene encodes CDR1 SGHTS and CDR2 YDEGEE. The CDR3 is 15 residues long. The sequencing sample was made of peripheral blood. This sequence originates from a man in his fifties or sixties with active or convalescent COVID-19. The rearrangement joins TRBV5-8 to TRBJ1-1; 8 positions match TRBD1. CDR3: CASSRTGILNTEAFF. CDR3 nucleotide sequence: TGTGCCAGCAGCAGGACAGGGATCCTGAACACTGAAGCTTTCTTT.